These 10 T cell receptor beta chains were all obtained from the same sample, sequenced in a study of T cells after yellow fever vaccination. In TCRdb, the 5' RACE reads were re-called with MiXCR into one record per CDR3 protein. The data contain approximately 600,000 distinct CDR3 sequences, over 9% of them singletons. The sample was PBMCs, taken on the day of the yellow fever booster vaccination. These receptors were taken from a man aged 25-45 years who received the YFV17D yellow fever vaccine.

This clonotype has only a few counts. This chain joins TRBV14 and TRBJ2-7; 8 nucleotides line up with TRBD1. CDR3 length: 16 residues. The V gene end was trimmed by 1 base and the J gene end by 3 bases; junction bases not matched to a gene: 8. Per the germline V gene, CDR1 is SGHDN and CDR2 is FVKESK. CDR3 in DNA: TGTGCCAGCAGCCAAGCCCTCGGACAGGGTGACTACGAGCAGTACTTC. It codes for CASSQALGQGDYEQYF.

This clonotype occurred a few times. The V gene is TRBV3-1, the J gene TRBJ1-2; TRBD1 matches 9 bases. V lost 1 base, J lost 4 bases, and 4 bases stayed unmatched. Per germline, CDR1 LGHDT and CDR2 YNNKEL (reference sequence). There are 15 residues in the CDR3. The CDR3 DNA is TGTGCCAGCAGCCAAGGTTACAGGGGGCCCTATGGCTACACCTTC. It encodes CASSQGYRGPYGYTF.

The table lists this clonotype with a few counts. The chain is built from TRBV5-1 and TRBJ2-3; no firm D call. The CDR3 covers 15 residues. The germline CDR1 and CDR2 sequences are SGHRS and YFSETQ. V was clipped by 0 bases and J by 2 bases, with 10 bases between them. The CDR3 nucleotides are TGCGCCAGCAGCTTGGCGCGGCAGACCACAGATACGCAGTATTTT. This codes for CASSLARQTTDTQYF.

At least ten counts were recorded for this clonotype. The V call is TRBV7-2, the J call TRBJ2-7; no clear D gene. The germline V gene encodes CDR1 SGHTA and CDR2 FQGNSA. With 5 bases removed from V and 0 bases from J, the gap between germline ends came to 14 bases. The CDR3 is made up of 15 amino acids. The CDR3 region has the DNA TGTGCCAGCAGCCCCCTCGGCGGCCTCTCCTACGAGCAGTACTTC. Protein sequence: CASSPLGGLSYEQYF.

This clonotype was detected only a few times. The chain joins TRBV6-2 or TRBV6-3 to TRBJ1-1; TRBD1 is a possible D gene (5 bases). Germline CDR1 MNHEY, CDR2 SVGEGT. This CDR3 spans 11 amino acids. The V gene lost 5 bases and the J gene lost 8 bases, with 9 bases spanning the gap. The CDR3 coding sequence is TGTGCCAGCAGTACCCGGACAGAAGCTTTCTTT. Its protein product is CASSTRTEAFF.

This chain joins TRBV7-9 and TRBJ1-5; D is perhaps TRBD1 (6 bases). V gave up 5 bases and J gave up 7 bases, with 12 bases separating them. CDR3 size: 13 residues. In germline, CDR1 is SEHNR, CDR2 FQNEAQ (reference sequence). Written as DNA, the CDR3 is TGTGCCAGCAGCCAAGGGACACTACAGCCCCAGCATTTT. Translating it yields CASSQGTLQPQHF.

V usage is TRBV20-1 and J usage is TRBJ1-2, with unresolved D. Germline lookup yields CDR1 DFQATT and CDR2 SNEGSKA (reference sequence). V lost 0 bases and J lost 5, with 16 bases in between. This CDR3 has 15 amino acids. CDR3: CSARDVTPRRYGYTF. CDR3 DNA sequence: TGCAGTGCTAGAGATGTGACCCCTCGACGTTATGGCTACACCTTC.

The V call is TRBV7-9, the J call TRBJ1-3; no definite D call. The germline CDR1 and CDR2 sequences are SEHNR and FQNEAQ (reference sequence). Trimming took off 2 bases at V and 4 bases at J, with 18 bases between the two ends. The CDR3 spans 17 residues. The CDR3 DNA reads TGTGCCAGCAGCTTACTTTCGCCGGGAATCGCGGGAAACACCATATATTTT. Translation gives CASSLLSPGIAGNTIYF.

This clonotype was seen a few times. The rearrangement joins TRBV7-9 to TRBJ1-5; tentatively, D is TRBD1 (6 bases). Deletions cut 1 base from V and 4 bases from J, with 11 bases between. The CDR3 extends over 15 amino acids. The germline V gene encodes CDR1 SEHNR and CDR2 FQNEAQ (reference sequence). The CDR3 sequence is CASSLGDTANQPQHF. In DNA, the CDR3 is TGTGCCAGCAGCTTAGGGGACACGGCGAATCAGCCCCAGCATTTT.

This clonotype came up a few times. The CDR3, as DNA: TGCAGTGCTAGCTGGGGGGGGGCAAGCTCCTACAATGAGCAGTTCTTC. It yields the protein CSASWGGASSYNEQFF. The J gene is TRBJ2-1, the V gene TRBV20-1; TRBD2 might be the D (7 bases). The CDR3 runs 16 residues. V was cut by 3 bases and J by 0 bases, with 15 bases left in between. Germline loops: CDR1 DFQATT, CDR2 SNEGSKA (reference sequence).